These 18 T cell receptor beta chains share one sample of origin, sequenced in a study of T cell repertoires in cytomegalovirus infection. Each CDR3 protein gets one entry after TCRdb re-called the reads with MiXCR. The sample lists a few hundred thousand distinct CDR3 sequences, about 39% occurring once. These receptors' targets are unknown. This material consisted of cultured PBMCs, taken from culture after CMV antigen stimulation. These receptors were collected from a human donor in good health (CMV status not recorded). Some clones in this sample may be carry-over from other donors' samples.

The genes are TRBV7-6 and TRBJ2-4; TRBD2 matches 14 bases. Germline V lookup: CDR1 SGHVS, CDR2 FNYEAQ. Trimming cost V 0 bases and J 6 bases; bases outside gene matches: 16. CDR3 size: 21 residues. As DNA, the CDR3 is TGTGCCAGCAGCTTAGCGAAGGACGCCGGGACTAGCGGGAGAAGGAGAAACATTCAGTACTTC. It specifies CASSLAKDAGTSGRRRNIQYF.

This clonotype was recorded many times. The chain combines TRBV7-2 with TRBJ1-2, with TRBD1 matching 8 bases. The CDR3 loop spans 14 amino acids. V trimming: 3 bases; J trimming: 3 bases; junction bases outside the gene matches: 3. Germline values: CDR1 SGHTA, CDR2 FQGNSA. CDR3 sequence: CASSFRGPDYGYTF. CDR3 bases: TGTGCCAGCAGCTTCAGGGGGCCGGACTATGGCTACACCTTC.

The rearrangement uses TRBV4-3 and TRBJ2-1; 10 bases agree with TRBD2. Trimming took 0 bases from V and 8 from J; bases not matched to a gene: 7. Germline V CDR1 and CDR2: LGHNA, YSLEER. This CDR3 contains 16 residues. CDR3 protein: CASSQDRSAGGHEQFF. The DNA for the CDR3 is TGCGCCAGCAGCCAAGATAGATCAGCGGGAGGGCATGAGCAGTTCTTC.

The chain uses TRBV12-3 or TRBV12-4 and TRBJ2-3, with 8 bases matching TRBD2. The CDR3 spans 15 residues. Trimming removed 2 bases from V and 2 bases from J; junction bases left unmatched: 3. This CDR3 is CASSLRAGVTDTQYF. The CDR3 region has the DNA TGTGCCAGCAGTTTAAGAGCGGGAGTCACAGATACGCAGTATTTT.

The chain has TRBV2 and TRBJ2-5, with a tentative D call TRBD1 (5 bases). The CDR3 is 13 residues long. Germline V gene sequence: CDR1 SNHLY, CDR2 FYNNEI. V lost 7 bases to trimming and J lost 5 bases, with 14 bases between them. The CDR3 DNA reads as TGTGCCAGCACTAAAATAAAGGGGGAGACCCAGTACTTC. Amino acid sequence: CASTKIKGETQYF.

This chain links TRBV7-2 with TRBJ1-2; D call uncertain. The CDR3 spans 11 residues. From germline, CDR1 is SGHTA and CDR2 FQGNSA. Trimming took off 5 bases at V and 8 bases at J, with 9 bases between the two ends. The CDR3 here is CASSASTGYTF. The CDR3 DNA follows: TGTGCCAGCAGCGCCTCTACAGGCTACACCTTC.

This clonotype was observed a handful of times. The V gene is TRBV10-3, the J gene TRBJ2-1, with 14 nucleotides matching TRBD2. The CDR3 extends over 16 amino acids. Germline lookup yields CDR1 ENHRY and CDR2 SYGVKD. V gave up 4 bases and J gave up 8 bases; unmatched junction bases: 7. This chain's CDR3 is CAISGRGTSGGHEQFF. Written as DNA, the CDR3 is TGTGCCATCAGTGGACGCGGGACTAGCGGGGGACATGAGCAGTTCTTC.

This clonotype was seen a few times. The chain has TRBV20-1 and TRBJ2-5; D gene unclear. The CDR3 is 15 amino acids. CDR1 is DFQATT, CDR2 SNEGSKA, per germline (reference sequence). The V end lost 1 base, the J end lost 5 bases, and 17 bases lay between the germline ends. The CDR3 reads CSARGLGPQAETQYF. CDR3 DNA: TGCAGTGCTAGAGGGTTAGGGCCCCAAGCGGAGACCCAGTACTTC.

This chain links TRBV7-2 with TRBJ2-1, with 16 bases lining up with TRBD2. Germline assignment: CDR1 SGHTA and CDR2 FQGNSA. The CDR3 sequence is 15 residues long. V gave up 6 bases and J gave up 7 bases; unmatched junction bases: 3. CDR3 DNA sequence: TGTGCCAGCAGGGGGACTAGCGGGGGGGCGAATGAGCAGTTCTTC. It encodes CASRGTSGGANEQFF.

The table lists this clonotype with a few counts. The chain combines TRBV7-8 with TRBJ2-5; weak D call: TRBD2 (7 bases). Germline V gene lookup returns CDR1 SGHVS and CDR2 FQNEAQ. The CDR3 contains 15 residues. V gave up 4 bases and J gave up 5 bases, with 17 bases separating them. The CDR3 sequence is CASSSTRGAWETQYF. The CDR3 nucleotides read TGTGCCAGCAGCTCAACACGGGGGGCTTGGGAGACCCAGTACTTC.

V and J are TRBV20-1 and TRBJ2-7, with 15 positions matching TRBD2. The CDR3 loop spans 17 amino acids. CDR1 and CDR2 (germline): DFQATT, SNEGSKA (reference sequence). V was clipped by 7 bases and J by 2 bases; unmatched bases: 12. The CDR3 coding sequence is TGCAGTGTGGAGAATTGGACTAGCGGGAGGGGAGCCTACGAGCAGTACTTC. It yields the protein CSVENWTSGRGAYEQYF.

This chain uses TRBV29-1 with TRBJ2-2, with a possible D match to TRBD2 (6 bases). CDR3 length: 13 amino acids. V was clipped by 7 bases and J by 4 bases, with 13 bases between them. Germline CDR1 reads SQVTM; CDR2 reads ANQGSEA. The CDR3 nucleotides read TGCAGCGGGGGACTTAGGACCACCGGGGAGCTGTTTTTT. This codes for CSGGLRTTGELFF.

The table lists this clonotype with a few counts. The rearrangement joins TRBV6-1 to TRBJ2-2; D is undetermined. V lost 0 bases to trimming and J lost 7 bases, with 12 bases between them. The CDR3 is 15 residues long. The germline gives CDR1 MNHNS, CDR2 SASEGT. CDR3 residues: CASSEATLGFGELFF. CDR3 nucleotide sequence: TGTGCCAGCAGTGAAGCGACACTTGGGTTCGGGGAGCTGTTTTTT.

This clonotype appeared a few times. The rearrangement joins TRBV3-1 to TRBJ2-6, with 7 nucleotides matching TRBD1. Germline V gene sequence: CDR1 LGHDT, CDR2 YNNKEL (reference sequence). V lost 4 bases, J lost 4 bases, and 7 bases stayed unmatched. The CDR3 covers 16 residues. The CDR3, as DNA: TGTGCCAGCAGCCGAAGGGGGCCCATCGGGGCCAACGTCCTGACTTTC. Its protein product is CASSRRGPIGANVLTF. Complete variable domain (other parts from reference TRBV3-1 and TRBJ2-6): DTAVSQTPKYLVTQMGNDKSIKCEQNLGHDTMYWYKQDSKKFLKIMFSYNNKELIINETVPNRFSPKSPDKAHLNLHINSLELGDSAVYFCASSRRGPIGANVLTFGAGSRLTVL.

Only a few counts were recorded for this clonotype. The V call is TRBV6-5, the J call TRBJ2-7, with D possibly being TRBD1 or TRBD2 (5 bases each). This CDR3 contains 14 residues. The germline V gene encodes CDR1 MNHEY and CDR2 SVGAGI. V was pared by 2 bases and J by 3 bases, with 11 bases between. CDR3: CASSYALRGYEQYF. The DNA for the CDR3 is TGTGCCAGCAGTTACGCCCTGAGGGGCTACGAGCAGTACTTC.

The chain links TRBV19 to TRBJ2-7, with 9 bases matching TRBD1. This CDR3 region has 15 residues. With 4 bases clipped from V and 2 bases from J, the junction kept 6 bases outside the gene matches. Germline loops: CDR1 LNHDA, CDR2 SQIVND (reference sequence). The CDR3 loop reads CASSTAGTGTYEQYF. Here the CDR3 DNA reads TGTGCCAGTAGTACCGCCGGGACAGGGACCTACGAGCAGTACTTC. Drawing the rest from reference TRBV19 and TRBJ2-7, the complete variable domain is DGGITQSPKYLFRKEGQNVTLSCEQNLNHDAMYWYRQDPGQGLRLIYYSQIVNDFQKGDIAEGYSVSREKKESFPLTVTSAQKNPTAFYLCASSTAGTGTYEQYFGPGTRLTVT.

This clonotype was observed a handful of times. As DNA, the CDR3 is TGTGCCAGCAGCCCAGGAGTCCGAGGAGGGTGGGAGACCCAGTACTTC. Protein sequence: CASSPGVRGGWETQYF. This chain connects TRBV7-8 to TRBJ2-5, with D possibly matching TRBD2 (6 bases). Germline CDR1 reads SGHVS; CDR2 reads FQNEAQ. The CDR3 totals 16 residues. Trimming shortened V by 5 bases and J by 5 bases, and 21 bases separated the two germline ends.

The V call is TRBV7-6, the J call TRBJ2-1; 10 bases match TRBD2. The ends lost 3 bases at V and 4 bases at J; junction bases unmatched: 9. The CDR3 totals 17 residues. Germline V lookup: CDR1 SGHVS, CDR2 FNYEAQ. CDR3 sequence: CASSFAPPSGSYNEQFF. DNA for the CDR3: TGTGCCAGCAGCTTTGCCCCTCCTAGCGGGAGTTACAATGAGCAGTTCTTC.